A selection of T cell receptor beta chains follows, all from one sample in a study of naive and memory T cell subsets. TCRdb ran MiXCR on the UMI-ligation and nested PCR reads and lists one entry per CDR3 protein. The data show approximately 85,000 distinct CDR3 sequences, about 7% seen once. The specimen sequenced was central memory CD4+ T cells from blood. The receptors here all came from a human donor in good health. The CDR3 runs from the conserved cysteine through the conserved F or W. D genes are given only for firm matches. A row's size may be missing; if present it is once, few, many or a size class.

>TRBV6-4|many|-|TRBJ1-5
TGTGCCAGCAGTGACTCGAAGAGGGACGGACATAGCAATCAGCCCCAGCATTTT
CASSDSKRDGHSNQPQHF
>TRBV10-3|-|-|TRBJ1-1
TGTGCCAGCGGGGAGGCGAACACTGAAGCTTTCTTT
CASGEANTEAFF
>TRBV3-1|-|TRBD2|TRBJ2-7
TGTGCCAGCTCGACCTCCCCGGGGGGATTCCAGCAGTACTTC
CASSTSPGGFQQYF
>TRBV7-3|few|TRBD1|TRBJ2-2
TGTGCCAGCAGCCTTTACAGGGGACCGAACACCGGGGAGCTGTTTTTT
CASSLYRGPNTGELFF
>TRBV7-6|few|TRBD2|TRBJ2-2
TGTGCCAGCAGCTTAAGTACTAGCGCTAGCGGGGGGCTGTTTTTT
CASSLSTSASGGLFF
>TRBV2|many|TRBD2|TRBJ2-2
TGTGCCAGCAGTGAAAGGACTAGCGCCACCGGGGAGCTGTTTTTT
CASSERTSATGELFF
>TRBV7-8|few|TRBD1|TRBJ1-5
TGTGCCAGTGCCCGGGACAGGGTTTCAATAGGTAATCAGCCCCAGCATTTT
CASARDRVSIGNQPQHF
>TRBV6-2/TRBV6-3|-|-|TRBJ1-2
TGTGCCAGCAAGCGGGGGGCCACAACAGCGTATGGCTACACCTTC
CASKRGATTAYGYTF
>TRBV7-2|few|TRBD1|TRBJ1-1
TGTGCCAGCAGCTTAATTGGGACAGCCATGAACACTGAAGCTTTCTTT
CASSLIGTAMNTEAFF
>TRBV24-1|few|-|TRBJ2-1
TGTGCCACCAGTGATTTTTCGGGCCGGAGCTCCTACAATGAGCAGTTCTTC
CATSDFSGRSSYNEQFF
>TRBV11-2|many|-|TRBJ1-1
TGTGCCAGCAGCGGTCCAGCGAGCAGAGCTTTCTTT
CASSGPASRAFF
>TRBV5-4|many|-|TRBJ2-1
TGTGCCAGCAGTCATCGTGATTTCTCCTACAATGAGCAGTTCTTC
CASSHRDFSYNEQFF
>TRBV12-3/TRBV12-4|many|TRBD1|TRBJ2-7
TGTGCCAGCAGCCGTGACAGGGAAGGGGAGCAGTACTTC
CASSRDREGEQYF
>TRBV12-3/TRBV12-4|few|-|TRBJ2-3
TGTGCCAGCAGTGCGACGGCAACCACAGATACGCAGTATTTT
CASSATATTDTQYF
>TRBV6-5|many|-|TRBJ1-4
TGTGCCAGCAGGCTAAACGGGGCAACTAATGAAAAACTGTTTTTT
CASRLNGATNEKLFF
>TRBV6-2/TRBV6-3|many|-|TRBJ1-6
TGTGCCAGCAGATTACAGGGAATGAATTCACCCCTCCACTTT
CASRLQGMNSPLHF